These 6 T cell receptor beta chains came from one sample sequenced in a study of control samples from healthy donors and cancer patients. The repertoire was sequenced with immunoSEQ multiplex PCR; TCRdb's copy has only in-frame clones and lacks some. Of more than 70,000 clones listed, roughly 92% are singletons. Sequenced input: blood. These receptors were taken from a woman aged 25 to 39 in good health.

V is TRBV10-1 and J is TRBJ2-3, with 14 bases fitting TRBD2. Looked up from germline, CDR1 is WNHNN and CDR2 is SYGVQD (reference sequence). V lost 4 bases and J lost 7; bases outside the gene matches: 7. The CDR3 runs to 16 residues. CDR3 coding DNA: TGCGCCAGCAGTGGTGGGACTAGCGGGAGCGTCTATACGCAGTATTTT. Protein product: CASSGGTSGSVYTQYF.

V is TRBV7-9 and J is TRBJ1-2; the match to TRBD1 covers 9 bases. CDR1 is SEHNR and CDR2 is FQNEAQ in the germline V gene (reference sequence). Losses at the gene ends were 1 base for V and 3 bases for J; bases not matched to a gene: 3. CDR3 size: 15 residues. CDR3 bases: TGTGCCAGCAGCTTAGACAGGGGGCAAGACTATGGCTACACCTTC. Translation gives CASSLDRGQDYGYTF.

The rearrangement links TRBV9 to TRBJ2-2, with D possibly matching TRBD2 (6 bases). Germline lookup yields CDR1 SGDLS and CDR2 YYNGEE. The germline V and J ends were trimmed by 2 bases and 5 bases, with 16 bases remaining between them. The CDR3 runs to 16 residues. CDR3 sequence reads: CASSVWAGRGTGELFF. CDR3 sequence (DNA): TGTGCCAGCAGCGTGTGGGCCGGGAGAGGGACCGGGGAGCTGTTTTTT.

The rearrangement joins TRBV21-1 to TRBJ1-1. TRBV21-1 constitutes a pseudogene. The CDR3 contains 14 residues. The CDR3 reads CASRIGRGNTEAFF. CDR3 coding DNA: TGTGCCAGCAGAATTGGACGGGGGAACACTGAAGCTTTCTTT.

This rearrangement joins TRBV4-1 to TRBJ1-5, with TRBD1 as a possible D gene (5 bases). Trimming shortened V by 4 bases and J by 9 bases, and 16 bases separated the two germline ends. This CDR3 has 14 amino acids. From germline, CDR1 is MGHRA and CDR2 YSYEKL. The chain's CDR3 is CASSPSGGEAPQHF. In DNA form, the CDR3 reads TGCGCCAGCAGCCCGTCGGGAGGGGAGGCGCCCCAGCATTTT.

This clone was found once. The sample carries other DNA sequences with the same CDR3. The V gene is TRBV11-2, the J gene TRBJ1-2; 11 bases agree with TRBD1. CDR1 and CDR2 (germline): SGHAT, FQNNGV. V was pared by 1 base and J by 8 bases, with 9 bases of the junction left unmatched. The CDR3 length is 16 residues. CDR3: CASSLGGQGGGEGYTF. CDR3 bases: TGTGCCAGCAGCTTAGGGGGACAGGGGGGAGGGGAGGGCTACACCTTC.